These 23 T cell receptor beta chains share one sample of origin, sequenced in a study of beta chain features in type 1 diabetes. General study points: All four CD4+ subsets of Type 1 diabetes patients contained TCRB CDR3s that were moderately but significantly shorter.

The whole isolated RNA underwent reverse transcription, so sequencing captured expressed TCRB transcripts. The data were produced by immunoSEQ multiplex PCR, yet TCRdb's version contains in-frame clones alone and is incomplete. The sample yields around 240,000 clones, 16% seen once. These receptors have no known antigen. What was sequenced was naive CD4+ T cells from blood. These receptors all stem from a young man with type 1 diabetes.

The sample holds a few counts of this clone. This chain uses TRBV4-2 with TRBJ2-3; 14 nucleotides match TRBD2. Germline V gives CDR1 LGHNA, CDR2 YNFKEQ. This CDR3 is 19 amino acids long. The V gene end was trimmed by 4 bases and the J gene end by 1 base; junction bases not matched to a gene: 10. The CDR3 reads CASSPVLGTSGSGTDTQYF. CDR3 bases: TGTGCCAGCAGCCCCGTCCTTGGGACTAGCGGGAGTGGCACAGATACGCAGTATTTT.

This clone appeared a few times. The CDR3 nucleotides read TGCAGCGCCAACAGGGGGGGCTCCTACAATGAGCAGTTCTTC. Translated: CSANRGGSYNEQFF. This sequence joins TRBV29-1 and TRBJ2-1, with D perhaps matching TRBD1 (8 bases). This CDR3 is 14 amino acids long. Germline CDR1 and CDR2: SQVTM and ANQGSEA. V lost 7 bases to trimming and J lost 0 bases, with 13 bases between them.

The J gene is TRBJ2-5, the V gene TRBV30, with 8 bases lining up with TRBD1. The trim removed 0 bases at V and 5 bases at J, leaving 8 bases unmatched. This CDR3 has 15 amino acids. Germline CDR1 is GTSNPN and CDR2 is SVGIG (reference sequence). CDR3 amino acids: CAWSVTGGRYETQYF. CDR3 in DNA: TGTGCCTGGAGTGTAACAGGGGGGCGGTATGAGACCCAGTACTTC.

The rearrangement links TRBV5-1 to TRBJ2-5, with D perhaps assigned TRBD1 or TRBD2 (5 bases each). The CDR3 totals 15 residues. Trimming took off 4 bases at V and 5 bases at J, with 18 bases between the two ends. Germline CDR1 reads SGHRS; CDR2 reads YFSETQ. The CDR3 DNA reads as TGCGCCAGCAGCCGTGGGACGGATCTTGGGGAGACCCAGTACTTC. Amino acid sequence: CASSRGTDLGETQYF.

The chain has TRBV30 and TRBJ2-7; D gene uncertain. This CDR3 is 12 amino acids long. The germline V gene has CDR1 GTSNPN and CDR2 SVGIG (reference sequence). The V gene lost 0 bases and the J gene lost 3 bases, with 6 bases spanning the gap. The CDR3 nucleotides read TGTGCCTGGAGTGTACTACACTACGAGCAGTACTTC. Encoded protein: CAWSVLHYEQYF.

The chain joins TRBV19 to TRBJ2-1, with 11 nucleotides matching TRBD1. After removal of 0 bases from V and 15 bases from J, the junction contained 7 bases not matched to a gene. The germline gives CDR1 LNHDA, CDR2 SQIVND (reference sequence). The length of the CDR3 is 14 residues. The DNA of the CDR3 is TGTGCCAGTAGTATAGATCTTAGGACAGGGGGCTGGTTCTTC. Amino acids: CASSIDLRTGGWFF.

The genes are TRBV25-1 and TRBJ2-3; D remains unclear. The V gene's germline CDR1 is MGHDK and CDR2 SYGVNS. CDR3 size: 14 residues. Trimming cost V 3 bases and J 0 bases, with 7 bases left between them. This chain's CDR3 is CASSEQRSTDTQYF. The CDR3 DNA follows: TGTGCCAGCAGTGAGCAAAGAAGCACAGATACGCAGTATTTT. Based on the CDR3 plus reference TRBV25-1 and TRBJ2-3, the full variable domain is EADIYQTPRYLVIGTGKKITLECSQTMGHDKMYWYQQDPGMELHLIHYSYGVNSTEKGDLSSESTVSRIRTEHFPLTLESARPSHTSQYLCASSEQRSTDTQYFGPGTRLTVL.

This clone appeared a few times. This chain links TRBV30 with TRBJ2-3; tentative D call: TRBD2 (6 bases). The germline gives CDR1 GTSNPN, CDR2 SVGIG (reference sequence). Trimming stripped 5 bases from V and 8 bases from J, with 32 bases between. The CDR3 consists of 18 residues. The CDR3 DNA reads TGTGCCTGGGGGCGGTGGGGTTCCGGGACTGGAACTGGTGGTACGCAGTATTTT. Its protein is CAWGRWGSGTGTGGTQYF.

This chain joins TRBV5-1 and TRBJ2-5; D possibly uses TRBD1 or TRBD2 (6 bases each). There are 15 residues in the CDR3. Germline-derived CDR1 and CDR2 are SGHRS and YFSETQ. The V gene lost 1 base and the J gene lost 1 base, with 11 bases spanning the gap. The CDR3 DNA follows: TGCGCCAGCAGCTTGTTAACGGGGGCCCAAGAGACCCAGTACTTC. It codes for CASSLLTGAQETQYF. The full variable domain, rest sourced from reference TRBV5-1 and TRBJ2-5, is KAGVTQTPRYLIKTRGQQVTLSCSPISGHRSVSWYQQTPGQGLQFLFEYFSETQRNKGNFPGRFSGRQFSNSRSEMNVSTLELGDSALYLCASSLLTGAQETQYFGPGTRLLVL.

In its sample, this clone was seen a few times. This chain links TRBV27 with TRBJ1-2; 7 bases align to TRBD1. Trimming at V came to 6 bases and at J to 3 bases, leaving 10 bases not matched to a gene. The CDR3 spans 15 residues. The germline V gene encodes CDR1 MNHEY and CDR2 SMNVEV (reference sequence). CDR3 sequence: CASRINRDSYYGYTF. CDR3 coding DNA: TGTGCCAGCAGGATAAACAGGGACAGTTACTATGGCTACACCTTC.

This clone was seen a few times. The V gene is TRBV29-1, the J gene TRBJ1-2; 8 bases agree with TRBD1. Losses at the gene ends were 7 bases for V and 8 bases for J; bases not matched to a gene: 6. CDR3 size: 11 residues. Germline values: CDR1 SQVTM, CDR2 ANQGSEA. CDR3 in amino acids: CSAGQGRGYTF. CDR3 nucleotide sequence: TGCAGCGCAGGACAGGGACGGGGCTACACCTTC.

This clone appeared a few times. The rearrangement links TRBV9 to TRBJ2-5; 7 bases are a match to TRBD2. The V gene's germline CDR1 is SGDLS and CDR2 YYNGEE. J gave up 1 base and V 3 bases, and 6 bases lay outside the gene matches. The CDR3 runs to 15 residues. CDR3 protein: CASSAKAGRQETQYF. CDR3 DNA sequence: TGTGCCAGCAGCGCGAAAGCGGGACGCCAAGAGACCCAGTACTTC. The complete variable domain, with remaining parts taken from reference TRBV9 and TRBJ2-5, reads DSGVTQTPKHLITATGQRVTLRCSPRSGDLSVYWYQQSLDQGLQFLIQYYNGEERAKGNILERFSAQQFPDLHSELNLSSLELGDSALYFCASSAKAGRQETQYFGPGTRLLVL.

This clone was seen a handful of times. V usage is TRBV27 and J usage is TRBJ2-7, with D tentatively TRBD2 (5 bases). The CDR3 is made up of 15 amino acids. Germline CDR1 MNHEY, CDR2 SMNVEV (reference sequence). V was pared by 4 bases and J by 5 bases, with 18 bases between. The CDR3 here is CASSSPGVGKDEQYF. CDR3 coding DNA: TGTGCCAGCAGTTCCCCCGGGGTAGGAAAGGACGAGCAGTACTTC.

This chain uses TRBV9 with TRBJ2-5; D might be TRBD2 (6 bases). From germline, CDR1 is SGDLS and CDR2 YYNGEE. Trimming removed 3 bases from V and 5 bases from J, with 17 bases in between. The CDR3 loop spans 15 amino acids. The CDR3 nucleotides read TGTGCCAGCAGCGGGGCCGGAGGGGCCCTCGAGACCCAGTACTTC. This gives the protein CASSGAGGALETQYF.

This clone was counted between two and nine times. The V and J genes are TRBV5-4 and TRBJ1-2, with 7 nucleotides matching TRBD1. The length of the CDR3 is 15 residues. V shed 5 bases, J shed 5 bases, and the junction held 12 bases outside the gene matches. Germline CDR1 reads SGHNT; CDR2 reads YYREEE (reference sequence). The CDR3 DNA sequence: TGTGCCAGCAGGAGAATGACAGGGCGGGGGTATGGCTACACCTTC. This sequence encodes CASRRMTGRGYGYTF.

This clone was counted ten times or more. The V and J genes are TRBV21-1 and TRBJ2-4; TRBD2 is the table's D call and was not checked against the DNA. TRBV21-1 is a listed pseudogene. The CDR3 has 12 residues. In DNA form, the CDR3 reads TGTGCCAGCAGCATACTAGCGAACATTCAGTACTTC. Protein product: CASSILANIQYF.

This clone was observed a few times. This chain connects TRBV7-9 to TRBJ1-1; 8 nucleotides align to TRBD1. The CDR3 is 14 amino acids. V shed 5 bases, J shed 5 bases, and the junction held 7 bases outside the gene matches. Looked up from germline, CDR1 is SEHNR and CDR2 is FQNEAQ (reference sequence). CDR3 coding DNA: TGTGCCAGCAGCGTCCAGGGGGCGCGGACTGAAGCTTTCTTT. It translates to CASSVQGARTEAFF.

This clone has just a few counts. The same CDR3 can be traced to other DNA sequences in this sample. The genes are TRBV29-1 and TRBJ1-1, with D uncertain. The CDR3 consists of 13 residues. From germline, CDR1 is SQVTM and CDR2 ANQGSEA. The germline V and J ends were trimmed by 3 bases and 1 base, with 9 bases remaining between them. The CDR3 bases are TGCAGCGTTGAGGGCCAGCAGAACACTGAAGCTTTCTTT. Its translation: CSVEGQQNTEAFF.

V is TRBV5-1 and J is TRBJ2-6; 9 bases line up with TRBD1. Germline lookup yields CDR1 SGHRS and CDR2 YFSETQ. CDR3 length equals 20 residues. V was clipped by 2 bases and J by 0 bases; unmatched bases: 12. CDR3 coding DNA: TGCGCCAGCAGCTTCCTGGGACAGGGCTGGGGTTCCTCTGGGGCCAACGTCCTGACTTTC. Protein: CASSFLGQGWGSSGANVLTF. Full variable domain (missing parts from reference TRBV5-1 and TRBJ2-6): KAGVTQTPRYLIKTRGQQVTLSCSPISGHRSVSWYQQTPGQGLQFLFEYFSETQRNKGNFPGRFSGRQFSNSRSEMNVSTLELGDSALYLCASSFLGQGWGSSGANVLTFGAGSRLTVL.

V and J are TRBV9 and TRBJ1-3; D is unresolved. V lost 4 bases, J lost 0 bases, and 14 bases lay in between. This CDR3 region has 16 residues. Germline V gene data show CDR1 as SGDLS and CDR2 as YYNGEE. CDR3 coding DNA: TGTGCCAGCAGCCCCTCTCCACGTGGCTCTGGAAACACCATATATTTT. Its protein is CASSPSPRGSGNTIYF.

The chain is built from TRBV7-9 and TRBJ2-7, with D unresolved. CDR1 and CDR2 from the germline V gene are SEHNR and FQNEAQ (reference sequence). V shed 3 bases and J shed 3 bases, with 6 bases lying between them. The CDR3 has 12 amino acids. Written as DNA, the CDR3 is TGTGCCAGCAGCTTCATGAACTACGAGCAGTACTTC. Protein sequence: CASSFMNYEQYF.

This clone was counted only a few times. The rearrangement links TRBV4-1 to TRBJ2-5, with D perhaps matching TRBD1 (6 bases). V lost 4 bases, J lost 5 bases, and 14 bases lay in between. CDR3 length equals 14 residues. CDR1 MGHRA and CDR2 YSYEKL come from the germline V gene. The CDR3 DNA sequence: TGCGCCAGCAGCCTTCCAGGGGTCGTGGAGACCCAGTACTTC. It encodes CASSLPGVVETQYF.

The V and J genes are TRBV4-1 and TRBJ1-4; 7 nucleotides line up with TRBD1. Germline V lookup: CDR1 MGHRA, CDR2 YSYEKL. V gave up 5 bases and J gave up 9 bases; unmatched junction bases: 12. This CDR3 is 15 amino acids long. CDR3 residues: CASSTRLTTGQKLFF. The CDR3 DNA reads as TGCGCCAGCAGCACACGCCTGACGACAGGGCAAAAACTGTTTTTT.